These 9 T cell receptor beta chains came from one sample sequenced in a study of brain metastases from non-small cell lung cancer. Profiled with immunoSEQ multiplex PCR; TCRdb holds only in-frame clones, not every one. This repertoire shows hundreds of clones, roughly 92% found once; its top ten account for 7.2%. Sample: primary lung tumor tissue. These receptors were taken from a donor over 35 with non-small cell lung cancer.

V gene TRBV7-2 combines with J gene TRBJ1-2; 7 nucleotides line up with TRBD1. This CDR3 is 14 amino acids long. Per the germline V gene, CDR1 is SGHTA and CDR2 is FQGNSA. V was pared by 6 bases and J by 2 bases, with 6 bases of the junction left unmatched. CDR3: CASSPGGANYGYTF. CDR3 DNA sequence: TGTGCCAGCAGTCCAGGGGGTGCGAACTATGGCTACACCTTC.

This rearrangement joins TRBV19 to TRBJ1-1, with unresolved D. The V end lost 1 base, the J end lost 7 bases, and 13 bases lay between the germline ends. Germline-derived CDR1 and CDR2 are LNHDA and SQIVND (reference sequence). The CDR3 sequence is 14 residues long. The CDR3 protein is CASSIGPQRGEAFF. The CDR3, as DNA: TGTGCCAGTAGTATAGGCCCCCAACGGGGTGAAGCTTTCTTT.

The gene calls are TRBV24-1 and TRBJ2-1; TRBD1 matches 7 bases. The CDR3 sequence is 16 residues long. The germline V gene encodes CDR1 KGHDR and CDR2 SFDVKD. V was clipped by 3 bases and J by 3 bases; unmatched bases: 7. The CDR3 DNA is TGTGCCACCAGTGATCCCGGGACAGAAAACTACAATGAGCAGTTCTTC. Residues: CATSDPGTENYNEQFF.

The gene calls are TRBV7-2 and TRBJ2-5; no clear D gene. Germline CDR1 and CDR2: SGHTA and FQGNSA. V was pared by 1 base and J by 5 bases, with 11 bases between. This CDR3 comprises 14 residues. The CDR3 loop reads CASSLVLGKETQYF. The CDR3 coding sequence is TGTGCCAGCAGCTTAGTCTTAGGGAAGGAGACCCAGTACTTC.

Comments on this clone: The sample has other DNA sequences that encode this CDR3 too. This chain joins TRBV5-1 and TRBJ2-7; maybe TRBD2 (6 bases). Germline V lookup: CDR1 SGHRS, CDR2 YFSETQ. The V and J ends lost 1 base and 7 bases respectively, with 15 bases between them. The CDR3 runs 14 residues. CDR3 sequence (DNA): TGCGCCAGCAGCTTGACTAGCTCAGCCAATGAGCAGTACTTC. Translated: CASSLTSSANEQYF.

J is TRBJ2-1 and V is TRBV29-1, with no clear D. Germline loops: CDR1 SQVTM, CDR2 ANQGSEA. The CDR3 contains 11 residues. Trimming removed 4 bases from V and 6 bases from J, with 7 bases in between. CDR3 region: CSVGHGNEQFF. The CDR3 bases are TGCAGCGTTGGGCATGGCAATGAGCAGTTCTTC.

The CDR3 sequence is CASSLGWAGGPGQETQYF. For the CDR3, the DNA is TGTGCCAGCAGCTTAGGCTGGGCGGGAGGGCCGGGACAAGAGACCCAGTACTTC. This sequence joins TRBV13 and TRBJ2-5; TRBD2 agrees at 9 bases. The trim removed 0 bases at V and 2 bases at J, leaving 10 bases unmatched. The CDR3 sequence is 18 residues long. The germline CDR1 and CDR2 sequences are PRHDT and FYEKMQ (reference sequence). Full variable domain (outside the CDR3, taken from reference TRBV13 and TRBJ2-5): AAGVIQSPRHLIKEKRETATLKCYPIPRHDTVYWYQQGPGQDPQFLISFYEKMQSDKGSIPDRFSAQQFSDYHSELNMSSLELGDSALYFCASSLGWAGGPGQETQYFGPGTRLLVL.

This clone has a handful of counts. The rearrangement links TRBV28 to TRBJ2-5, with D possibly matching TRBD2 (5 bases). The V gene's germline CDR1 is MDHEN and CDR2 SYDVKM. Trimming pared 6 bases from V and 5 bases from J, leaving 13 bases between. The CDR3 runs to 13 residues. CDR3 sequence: CASSLSVRETQYF. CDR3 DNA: TGTGCCAGCAGCCTTAGCGTCCGGGAGACCCAGTACTTC.

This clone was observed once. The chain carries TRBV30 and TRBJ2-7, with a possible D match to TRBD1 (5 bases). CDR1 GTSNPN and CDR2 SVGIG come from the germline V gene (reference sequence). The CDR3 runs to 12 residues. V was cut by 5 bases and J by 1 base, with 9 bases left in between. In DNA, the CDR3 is TGTGCCTGGGCCGCAGGGTCCTACGAGCAGTACTTC. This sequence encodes CAWAAGSYEQYF.